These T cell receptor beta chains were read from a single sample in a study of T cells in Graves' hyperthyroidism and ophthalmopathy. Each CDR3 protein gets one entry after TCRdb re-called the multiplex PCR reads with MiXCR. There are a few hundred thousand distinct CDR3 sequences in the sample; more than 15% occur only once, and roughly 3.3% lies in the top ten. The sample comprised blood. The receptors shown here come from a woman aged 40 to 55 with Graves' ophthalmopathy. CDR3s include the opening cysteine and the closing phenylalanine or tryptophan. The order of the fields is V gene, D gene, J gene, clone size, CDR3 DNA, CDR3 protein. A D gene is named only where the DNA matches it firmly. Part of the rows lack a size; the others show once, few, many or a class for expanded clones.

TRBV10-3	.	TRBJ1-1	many	TGTGCCATCAGTGAGGGACCTCAGGCTTTCTTT	CAISEGPQAFF
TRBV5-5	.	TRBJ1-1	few	TGTGCCAGCAGCTTGAATAGTTGGGGAGCTGGGCTGAACACTGAAGCTTTCTTT	CASSLNSWGAGLNTEAFF
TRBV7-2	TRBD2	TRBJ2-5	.	TGTGCCAGCAGCCCGGGACTAGCGGGGCCCCAAGAGACCCAGTACTTC	CASSPGLAGPQETQYF
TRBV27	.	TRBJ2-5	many	TGTGCCAGCAGAGATGGGGGGGGCGGCCGAGAGACCCAGTACTTC	CASRDGGGGRETQYF
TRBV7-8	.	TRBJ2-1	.	TGTGCCAGCAGCTTAGGGGGCGATGGGTACAATGAGCAGTTCTTC	CASSLGGDGYNEQFF
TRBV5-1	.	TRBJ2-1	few	TGCGCCAGCAGCCCCCGAGGCTCCTATGAGCAGTTCTTC	CASSPRGSYEQFF
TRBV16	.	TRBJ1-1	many	TGTGCCAGCAGCCCGACCCATTATGCGTTTGAAGCTTTCTTT	CASSPTHYAFEAFF
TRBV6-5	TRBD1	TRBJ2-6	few	TGTGCCAGCAGTTACGCCACCTTCGGACAGGGGTCAGGGGCCAACGTCCTGACTTTC	CASSYATFGQGSGANVLTF
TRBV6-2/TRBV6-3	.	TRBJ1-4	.	TGTGCCAGCAGCCCGACGCCGACGTGGGGAAAACTGTTTTTT	CASSPTPTWGKLFF
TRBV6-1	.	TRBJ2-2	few	TGTGCCAGCGGGGGACCAAACACCGGGGAGCTGTTTTTT	CASGGPNTGELFF
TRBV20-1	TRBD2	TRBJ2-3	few	TGCAGTGCCCCGGACCCAAGCGGGAGGGCCCTGGCAGATACGCAGTATTTT	CSAPDPSGRALADTQYF
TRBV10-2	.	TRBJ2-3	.	TGCGCCAGCGGCCAGGGTGCCCCAGATACGCAGTATTTT	CASGQGAPDTQYF
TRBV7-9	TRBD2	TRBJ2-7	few	TGTGCCAGCAGCTTATCTACTAGCGGTAACTACGAGCAGTACTTC	CASSLSTSGNYEQYF
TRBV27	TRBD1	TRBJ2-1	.	TGTGCCAGCAGCTTACAGGGGACCCCCTGCAATGAGCAGTTCTTC	CASSLQGTPCNEQFF
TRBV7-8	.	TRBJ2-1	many	TGTGCCAGCAGCTTAGCGCCTAGTTCCCACAATGAGCAGTTCTTC	CASSLAPSSHNEQFF
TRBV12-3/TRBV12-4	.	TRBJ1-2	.	TGTGCCAGCAGTTCCGAAGGCGCCTACACCTTC	CASSSEGAYTF
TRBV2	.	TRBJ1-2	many	TGTGCCAGCAGCCCGGACAATTGGGTTATGAACTATGGCTACACCTTC	CASSPDNWVMNYGYTF
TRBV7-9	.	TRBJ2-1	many	TGTGCCAGCAGCTTAATTGTGAGGGGCGCACCACACAATGAGCAGTTCTTC	CASSLIVRGAPHNEQFF